This TCR beta chain was recovered during a study of cytomegalovirus exposure and HLA in healthy donors. In the study overall: Later, an analysis reported that the 130 or so validation repertoires had used the same platform as the 550 to 750 first-cohort repertoires. Study-level findings and limits: Accounts indicate the classifier identified cytomegalovirus status with strong specificity and sensitivity. A few CMV-associated chains were confirmed in vitro to be specific for CMV antigens. First-cohort TCR clusters were later found to tend to co-occur in the 120 or so validation repertoires.

V gave up 3 bases and J gave up 6 bases; unmatched junction bases: 10. CDR1 is MRHNA and CDR2 is SNTAGT in the germline V gene. The CDR3 contains 17 residues. On this clone itself: As yet, its antigen is unknown.

Produced via immunoSEQ multiplex PCR; TCRdb's table is partial and in-frame only. The sample lists around 140,000 clones, around 87% occurring once. The rearrangement links TRBV6-4 to TRBJ2-2, with 10 bases lining up with TRBD2. Sequenced material: PBMCs. This clonotype originated in a man aged 18 to 35 in good health and CMV-seropositive. The CDR3 is CASSEGSGRALSGELFF. The CDR3 bases are TGTGCCAGCAGTGAAGGAAGCGGGAGGGCCCTCTCCGGGGAGCTGTTTTTT.